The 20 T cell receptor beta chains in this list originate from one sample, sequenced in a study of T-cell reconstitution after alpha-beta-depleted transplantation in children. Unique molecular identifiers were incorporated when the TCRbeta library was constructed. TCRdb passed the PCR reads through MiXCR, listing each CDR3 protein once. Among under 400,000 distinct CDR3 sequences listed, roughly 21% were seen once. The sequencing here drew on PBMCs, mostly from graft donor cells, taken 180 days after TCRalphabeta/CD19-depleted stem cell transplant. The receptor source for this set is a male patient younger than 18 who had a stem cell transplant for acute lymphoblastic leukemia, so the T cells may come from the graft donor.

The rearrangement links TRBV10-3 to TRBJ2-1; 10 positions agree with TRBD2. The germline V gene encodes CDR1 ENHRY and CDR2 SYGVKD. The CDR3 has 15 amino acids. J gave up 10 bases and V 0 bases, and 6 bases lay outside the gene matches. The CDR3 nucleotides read TGTGCCATCAGTGAGTCCAGCGGGAGGGCCGCCGAGCAGTTCTTC. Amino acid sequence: CAISESSGRAAEQFF.

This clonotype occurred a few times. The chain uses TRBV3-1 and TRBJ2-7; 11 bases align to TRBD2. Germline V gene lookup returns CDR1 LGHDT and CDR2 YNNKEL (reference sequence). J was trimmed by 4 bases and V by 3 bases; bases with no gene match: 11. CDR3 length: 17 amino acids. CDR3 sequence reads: CASSQGTSGATRYEQYF. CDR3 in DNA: TGTGCCAGCAGCCAGGGGACTAGCGGAGCGACACGTTACGAGCAGTACTTC.

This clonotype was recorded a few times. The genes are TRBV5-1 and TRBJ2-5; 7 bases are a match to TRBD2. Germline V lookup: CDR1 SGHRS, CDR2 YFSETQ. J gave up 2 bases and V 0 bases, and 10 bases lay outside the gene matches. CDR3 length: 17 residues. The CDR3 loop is CASSLGWSSGGQETQYF. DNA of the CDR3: TGCGCCAGCAGCTTGGGGTGGTCTAGCGGAGGACAAGAGACCCAGTACTTC.

In nucleotides, the CDR3 is TGCGCCAGCAGCCAAGTGGGAGTGGGGGTGACCTACGAGCAGTACTTC. Protein: CASSQVGVGVTYEQYF. The chain links TRBV4-1 to TRBJ2-7; D may match TRBD1 or TRBD2 (5 bases each). The CDR3 contains 16 residues. The V end lost 1 base, the J end lost 2 bases, and 15 bases lay between the germline ends. Germline CDR1 is MGHRA and CDR2 is YSYEKL.

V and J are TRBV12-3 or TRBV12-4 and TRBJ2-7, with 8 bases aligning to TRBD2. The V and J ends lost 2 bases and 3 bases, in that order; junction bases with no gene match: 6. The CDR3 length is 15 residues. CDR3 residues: CASSLFGGEGYEQYF. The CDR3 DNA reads TGTGCCAGCAGTTTATTCGGGGGGGAGGGCTACGAGCAGTACTTC.

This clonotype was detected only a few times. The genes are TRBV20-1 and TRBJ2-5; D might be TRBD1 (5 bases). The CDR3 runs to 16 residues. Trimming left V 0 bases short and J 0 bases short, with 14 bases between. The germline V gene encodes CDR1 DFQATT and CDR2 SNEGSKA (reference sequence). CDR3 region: CSARDPRRAYQETQYF. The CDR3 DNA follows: TGCAGTGCTAGAGATCCCCGCAGGGCGTACCAAGAGACCCAGTACTTC.

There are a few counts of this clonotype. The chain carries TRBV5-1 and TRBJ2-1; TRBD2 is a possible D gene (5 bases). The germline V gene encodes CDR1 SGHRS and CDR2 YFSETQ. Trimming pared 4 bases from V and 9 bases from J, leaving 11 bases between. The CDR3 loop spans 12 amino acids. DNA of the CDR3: TGCGCCAGCAGCCTACATGCGGGTGAGCAGTTCTTC. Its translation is CASSLHAGEQFF.

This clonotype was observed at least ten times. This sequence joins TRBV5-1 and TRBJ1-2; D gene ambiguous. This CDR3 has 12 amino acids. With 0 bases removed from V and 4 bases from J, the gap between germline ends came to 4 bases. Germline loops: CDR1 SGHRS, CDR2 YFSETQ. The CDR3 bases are TGCGCCAGCAGCTTGGTCAGCTATGGCTACACCTTC. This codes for CASSLVSYGYTF.

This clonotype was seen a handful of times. This CDR3 is CASSWDRGRYEQYF. The CDR3 nucleotides are TGTGCCAGCAGCTGGGACAGGGGTCGCTACGAGCAGTACTTC. The J gene is TRBJ2-7, the V gene TRBV5-6, with 10 bases fitting TRBD1. Looked up from germline, CDR1 is SGHDT and CDR2 is YYEEEE. This CDR3 is built from 14 residues. Unmatched junction bases numbered 3, after V lost 3 bases and J lost 3 bases.

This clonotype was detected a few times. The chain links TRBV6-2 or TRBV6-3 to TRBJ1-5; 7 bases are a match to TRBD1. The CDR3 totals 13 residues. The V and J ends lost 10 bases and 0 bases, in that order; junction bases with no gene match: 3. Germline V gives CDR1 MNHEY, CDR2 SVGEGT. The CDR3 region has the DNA TGTGCCACCGGACAGGATAGCAATCAGCCCCAGCATTTT. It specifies CATGQDSNQPQHF.

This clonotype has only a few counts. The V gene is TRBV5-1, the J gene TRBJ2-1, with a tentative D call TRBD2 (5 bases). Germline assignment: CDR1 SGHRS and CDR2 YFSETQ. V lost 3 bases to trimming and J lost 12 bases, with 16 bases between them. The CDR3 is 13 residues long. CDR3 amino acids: CASSSDGHRGQFF. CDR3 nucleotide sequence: TGCGCCAGCAGCTCGGACGGGCACCGGGGGCAGTTCTTC.

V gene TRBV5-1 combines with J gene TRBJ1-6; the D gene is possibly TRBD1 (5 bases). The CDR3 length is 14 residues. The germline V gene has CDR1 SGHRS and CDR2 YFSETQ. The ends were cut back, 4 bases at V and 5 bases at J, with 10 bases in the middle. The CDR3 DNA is TGCGCCAGCAGCGTGGGGGGTAATAATTCACCCCTCCACTTT. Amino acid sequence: CASSVGGNNSPLHF.

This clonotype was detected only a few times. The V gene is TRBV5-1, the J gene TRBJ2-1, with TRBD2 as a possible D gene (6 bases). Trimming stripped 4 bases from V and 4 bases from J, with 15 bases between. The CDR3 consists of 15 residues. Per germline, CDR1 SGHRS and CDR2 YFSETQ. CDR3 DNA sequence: TGCGCCAGCAGCGACTGGGAGGCAGCATACAATGAGCAGTTCTTC. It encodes CASSDWEAAYNEQFF.

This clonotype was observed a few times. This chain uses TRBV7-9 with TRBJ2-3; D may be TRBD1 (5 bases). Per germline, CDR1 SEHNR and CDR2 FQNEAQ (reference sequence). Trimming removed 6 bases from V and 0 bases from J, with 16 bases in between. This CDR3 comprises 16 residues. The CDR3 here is CASRPNRLSSTDTQYF. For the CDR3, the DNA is TGTGCCAGCAGACCTAACAGGCTATCTAGCACAGATACGCAGTATTTT.

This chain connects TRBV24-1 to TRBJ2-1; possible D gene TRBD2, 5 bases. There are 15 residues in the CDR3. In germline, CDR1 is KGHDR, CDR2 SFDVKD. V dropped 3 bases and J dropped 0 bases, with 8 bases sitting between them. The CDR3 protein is CATSDERSSYNEQFF. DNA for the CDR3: TGTGCCACCAGTGATGAGCGGAGCTCCTACAATGAGCAGTTCTTC.

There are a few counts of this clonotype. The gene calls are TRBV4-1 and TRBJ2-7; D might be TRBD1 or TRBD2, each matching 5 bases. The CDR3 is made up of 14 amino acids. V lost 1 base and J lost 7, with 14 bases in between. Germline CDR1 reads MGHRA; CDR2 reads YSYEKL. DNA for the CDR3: TGCGCCAGCAGCCAAGGGCCCGGGACGCGTGAGCAGTACTTC. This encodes CASSQGPGTREQYF.

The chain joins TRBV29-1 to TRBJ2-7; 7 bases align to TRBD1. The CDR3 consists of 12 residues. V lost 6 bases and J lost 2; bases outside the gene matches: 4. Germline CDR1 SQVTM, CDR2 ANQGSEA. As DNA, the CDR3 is TGCAGCGTACTGACAGGGACCTACGAGCAGTACTTC. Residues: CSVLTGTYEQYF.

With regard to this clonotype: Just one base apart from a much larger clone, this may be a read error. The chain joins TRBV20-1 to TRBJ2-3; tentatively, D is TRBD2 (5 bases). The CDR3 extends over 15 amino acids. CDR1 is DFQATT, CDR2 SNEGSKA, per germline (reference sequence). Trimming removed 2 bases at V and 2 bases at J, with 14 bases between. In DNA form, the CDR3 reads TGCAGTGCTAGAAGGGCTAGCATGGCCACAGATACGCAGTATTTT. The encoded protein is CSARRASMATDTQYF.

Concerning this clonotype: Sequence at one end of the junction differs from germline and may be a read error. The CDR3 sequence: CASSQGGLAGDPHRELLF. Here the CDR3 DNA reads TGCGCCAGCAGCCAAGGGGGACTAGCGGGGGATCCGCACCGGGAGCTGCTTTTT. The J gene is TRBJ2-2, the V gene TRBV4-1, with TRBD2 matching 14 bases. The CDR3 length is 18 residues. CDR1 and CDR2 from the germline V gene are MGHRA and YSYEKL.

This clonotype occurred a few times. CDR3 DNA sequence: TGTGCCAGCAGTTCACGGAGGGCGTCCGGGGAGCTGTTTTTT. Amino acids: CASSSRRASGELFF. The V gene is TRBV12-3 or TRBV12-4, the J gene TRBJ2-2; perhaps TRBD2 as D (6 bases). Trimming stripped 4 bases from V and 6 bases from J, with 12 bases between. The CDR3 totals 14 residues.